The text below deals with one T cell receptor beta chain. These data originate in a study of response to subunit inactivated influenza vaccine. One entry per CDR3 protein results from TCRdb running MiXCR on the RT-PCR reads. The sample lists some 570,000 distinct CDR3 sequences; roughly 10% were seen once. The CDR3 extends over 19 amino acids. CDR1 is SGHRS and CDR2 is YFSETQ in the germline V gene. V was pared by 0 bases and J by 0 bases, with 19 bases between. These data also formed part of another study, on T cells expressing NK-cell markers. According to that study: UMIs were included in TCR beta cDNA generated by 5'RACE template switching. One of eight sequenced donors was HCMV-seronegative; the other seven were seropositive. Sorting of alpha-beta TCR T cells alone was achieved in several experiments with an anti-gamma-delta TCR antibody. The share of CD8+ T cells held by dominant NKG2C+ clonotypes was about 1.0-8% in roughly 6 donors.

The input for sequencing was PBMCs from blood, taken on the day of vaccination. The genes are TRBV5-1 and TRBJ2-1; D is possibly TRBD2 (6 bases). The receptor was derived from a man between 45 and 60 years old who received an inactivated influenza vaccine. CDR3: CASSLGSGGSLSSYNEQFF. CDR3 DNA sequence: TGCGCCAGCAGCTTGGGGTCCGGGGGATCCCTAAGCTCCTACAATGAGCAGTTCTTC.